One T cell receptor (beta chain) is described in this entry. The sample is drawn from a study of blood T cell repertoires in COVID-19. Background on the study: The cDNA or gDNA used as material had been derived from T cells, B-cell-depleted T cells, or PBMCs.

Source study methods: Nucleated cell number was recorded as an estimate derived from reference gene primer amplification. Measured with immunoSEQ multiplex PCR; TCRdb has only the in-frame clones, and not every one. The DNA gave D and trimming, while V, J and clone size come from that table. The sample lists around 450,000 clones; around 89% were seen once. The germline V and J ends were trimmed by 5 bases and 2 bases, with 15 bases remaining between them. Germline V gene data show CDR1 as GTSNPN and CDR2 as SVGIG (reference sequence). The CDR3 sequence is 14 residues long. The rearrangement joins TRBV30 to TRBJ1-2; TRBD1 is a possible D gene (5 bases). The sequencing input was peripheral blood. This TCR derives from a woman between 25 and 40 years old with acute or convalescent COVID-19. Here the CDR3 reads CAWVPGLKNYGYTF. The CDR3 nucleotides are TGTGCCTGGGTTCCGGGACTCAAAAACTATGGCTACACCTTC.